A few counts support the clone carrying this T cell receptor (beta chain). Its cognate antigen is unknown. Other DNA sequences from this sample encode an identical CDR3 as well. Investigators reverse transcribed all isolated RNA, so they sequenced expressed TCRB transcripts. The repertoire was sequenced with immunoSEQ multiplex PCR; TCRdb's copy has only in-frame clones and lacks some. The sample consists of some 240,000 clones, more than 15% of them appearing once. This specimen comes from a study of beta chain features in type 1 diabetes. Study-wide results and caveats: Any HLA-type effect on TCRB rearrangement remained unresolved here. Among patients with Type 1 diabetes, TCRB CDR3s were moderately but significantly shorter in every one of the four CD4+ subsets.

The V end lost 2 bases, the J end lost 3 bases, and 5 bases lay between the germline ends. Germline CDR1 and CDR2: GTSNPN and SVGIG (reference sequence). The CDR3 contains 11 residues. This chain connects TRBV30 to TRBJ2-7; D is ambiguous. Input material: naive CD4+ T cells from blood. This clonotype originated in a man under 40 with type 1 diabetes. CDR3 bases: TGTGCCTGGAGTCTAAACTACGAGCAGTACTTC. It encodes CAWSLNYEQYF.